Listed below are T cell receptor beta chains from one sample, sequenced in a study of CD8+CD57+ T cells in acquired aplastic anemia. One entry per CDR3 protein, called by TCRdb with MiXCR from the reads. The sample consists of 270,000 or so distinct CDR3 sequences, 65% to 90% of them appearing once. Sequencing used sorted CD4+, CD8+, or CD8+CD57+ T cells (not recorded which) from PBMCs. These receptors were obtained from a human donor with aplastic anemia. CDR3s include the opening cysteine and the closing phenylalanine or tryptophan. Each record gives: J gene, clone size, D gene, V gene, CDR3 DNA, CDR3 protein. A D gene is named only where the DNA matches it firmly. For some rows the clone size is stated as once, few or many, or as a class when expanded; others skip it.

TRBJ2-5 once . TRBV20-1 TGCAGTGCTAGACTTGACCCCACAGAGACCCAGTACTTC CSARLDPTETQYF
TRBJ2-3 . . TRBV2 TGTGCCAGCAGCGATGGCGTGATACATAAGCAGTTTTTT CASSDGVIHKQFF
TRBJ2-5 once . TRBV7-9 TGTGCCAGCAGCCCCAGGGGACGCGATGGCTACACCTTCTTC CASSPRGRDGYTFF
TRBJ2-6 . . TRBV11-2 TGTGCCAGCAGCTTAGGGTTAGCGGACGGGGCCAACGTCCTGACTTTC CASSLGLADGANVLTF
TRBJ2-5 . . TRBV7-3 TGCGCCAGCAGCTTGACCGAAGAGACCGAGTACTTC CASSLTEETEYF
TRBJ1-2 . TRBD1 TRBV20-1 TGCAGTGCTAGTCGCTCCGGGACAGACTATGGCTACACCTTC CSASRSGTDYGYTF
TRBJ2-5 . . TRBV11-3 TGTGCCAGCAGCTTAGGTCTGAGAGAAGAGACCCAGTACTTC CASSLGLREETQYF
TRBJ2-7 . . TRBV7-2 . CASSAVAPAEQYFF
TRBJ2-1 few TRBD2 TRBV5-4 TGTGCCAGCAGCTTTACTAGCGGGGACCGATACAATGAGCAGTTCTTC CASSFTSGDRYNEQFF
TRBJ2-2 . . TRBV7-9 TGTGCCAGCAGCCTCACGGCCGGGTGCGGGACCAACGGGGAGCTGTTTTTT CASSLTAGCGTNGELFF
TRBJ1-2 medium-sized . TRBV29-1 TGCAGCGTTGAGTGGCAGCCCGGAGGAGGCTACACCTTC CSVEWQPGGGYTF
TRBJ2-3 . . TRBV7-2 TGTGCCAGCGGCTTCGCGGGCACAGCCGAGACGTATTTT CASGFAGTAETYF
TRBJ2-3 . . TRBV5-6 TGCGCCAGCAGCTTGTTGAGAGTAAGCACAGATACGCAGTATTTT CASSLLRVSTDTQYF
TRBJ1-2 . . TRBV9 TGTGCCGGCAGCGTAGAGTCAGATACGCAGGATTTTGGCTACACCTTC CAGSVESDTQDFGYTF
TRBJ2-3 once TRBD2 TRBV7-2 TGTGCCAGCAGTCGCGGGGGGGGGGGGGACAGTCAGTCTTTT CASSRGGGGDSQSF
TRBJ2-1 . . TRBV7-2 TGTGCCAGCAGCTTTCCAGGGAGCGCCGACTATGGCTACCAGTTCTTC CASSFPGSADYGYQFF
TRBJ1-2 once . TRBV9 TGTGCCAGCGGCGGAACAGGGAGCATTCACTATGTCTACACCTTC CASGGTGSIHYVYTF
TRBJ1-2 . TRBD1 TRBV11-3 TGTGCCAGCAGCTTAAGGGGGCAAGCCGACTATGGCTACACCTTC CASSLRGQADYGYTF
TRBJ2-3 . . TRBV2 TGTGCCAGCAGTGAAGATGAGGGGGAAGGCACAGATACGCAGTATTTT CASSEDEGEGTDTQYF
TRBJ1-6 . . TRBV7-8 TGTGCCAGCAGCTTAGCTTCGGCAGGGGCTGCTAGGCACCTCCACTTT CASSLASAGAARHLHF
TRBJ2-3 . . TRBV9 TGTGCCAGCAGCGTAGGGGGAGCGACAAATCAGCAGTATTTT CASSVGGATNQQYF
TRBJ1-2 . . TRBV7-2 TGTGCCAGCAGCTTAAGGCAGGGTTATCACCGCCACACCTTC CASSLRQGYHRHTF
TRBJ1-2 . . TRBV9 TGTGCCAGCAGCTTGGGGAGGGGCCATGGCTATATCTTC CASSLGRGHGYIF
TRBJ2-4 . TRBD2 TRBV7-8 TGTGCCAGCAGCCTAGCTAGCGGGGCGCTCACGCAGTATTTC CASSLASGALTQYF
TRBJ2-7 . . TRBV7-2 TGTGCCAGCAGCCTAGCCGGGAGCCCCTCTGAGCCCAACTTC CASSLAGSPSEPNF
TRBJ1-2 . . TRBV7-8 TGTGCCAGCAGCCAAGGCCTTGCACGCGATACGCCCTTT CASSQGLARDTPF
TRBJ1-6 . . TRBV11-3 TGTGCCAGCAGCTTAGAACTGACAGCAGGGATTCTTAATTCACCCCTCCACTTT CASSLELTAGILNSPLHF
TRBJ2-5 . . TRBV20-1 TGCAGTGCTAGAGATACGAGGAATTCAGAGACCCAGTACTTC CSARDTRNSETQYF